Listed below are T cell receptor beta chains from one sample, sequenced in a study of sequential checkpoint blockade in melanoma. Libraries were prepared by immunoSEQ multiplex PCR; TCRdb keeps only in-frame clonotypes and omits some of them. Of approximately 23,000 clones in the sample, around 75% are singletons; the top ten hold 27%. The material was CD8+ T cells sorted from blood (inferred from file names), obtained from a patient given nivolumab and ipilimumab in sequence. The receptors come from a human donor with melanoma. Each CDR3 is given with its conserved first and last residue. Each record gives: D gene, J gene, V gene, clone size, CDR3 DNA, CDR3 protein. D genes are given only for firm matches. Size values are once, few and many counts, or a class for expanded clones, and some rows have none.

>-|TRBJ2-5|TRBV25-1|-
TGTGCCAGCAGTGAATCTGAGGTGGAGACCCAGTACTTC
CASSESEVETQYF
>TRBD1|TRBJ2-7|TRBV28|-
TGTGCCAGCAGGAGCCTGACAGGGATCTACGAGCAGTACTTC
CASRSLTGIYEQYF
>-|TRBJ2-7|TRBV6-5|-
TGTGCCAGCAGTTACTCACGGGACACGACCTACGAGCAGTACTTC
CASSYSRDTTYEQYF
>-|TRBJ1-2|TRBV9|-
TGTGCCAGCAGCGTAGATGAGGCTTTAATTGGCCCCCGGGATGGCTACACCTTC
CASSVDEALIGPRDGYTF
>-|TRBJ2-2|TRBV4-3|-
TGCGCCAGCAGCCAAGATGAGGTTACCGGGGAGCTGTTTTTT
CASSQDEVTGELFF
>-|TRBJ2-7|TRBV2|-
TGTGCCAGCAGTGAAGGCTTTTACCTACTCTACGAGCAGTACTTC
CASSEGFYLLYEQYF
>-|TRBJ2-7|TRBV7-2|-
TGTGCCAGCAGCTTGTTAGCGGACTTATACGAGCAGTACTTC
CASSLLADLYEQYF
>TRBD2|TRBJ2-2|TRBV27|-
TGTGCCAGCAGTACTAGCGGGAGGGAGACCGGGGAGCTGTTTTTT
CASSTSGRETGELFF
>TRBD1|TRBJ2-7|TRBV19|-
TGCGCCAGTAGTATAGTCGGGACAGGGCTTCCCTACGAGCAGTACTTC
CASSIVGTGLPYEQYF
>TRBD2|TRBJ2-5|TRBV7-8|-
TGTGCCAGCAGCTTATTGGGACTAGCGGGGAAAGAGACCCAGTACTTC
CASSLLGLAGKETQYF
>TRBD2|TRBJ2-7|TRBV2|-
TGTGCCAGCACCCAAGAGAGTAGCGGGAGTTACGAGCAGTACTTC
CASTQESSGSYEQYF
>TRBD1|TRBJ1-6|TRBV4-1|-
TGCGCCAGCAGCCCGGGACAGGGTAATTCACCCCTCCACTTT
CASSPGQGNSPLHF
>-|TRBJ2-2|TRBV29-1|-
TGCAGCGTTGACGCGGGGACGGGCGGGGAGCTGTTTTTT
CSVDAGTGGELFF
>-|TRBJ2-7|TRBV9|-
TGTGCCAGCAGCCTAGGCGGGGTCCCCTCCTACGAGCAGTACTTC
CASSLGGVPSYEQYF
>TRBD2|TRBJ2-3|TRBV5-6|-
TGTGCCAGCAGCAGAGGGACTAGCGGGACCCTCACAGATACGCAGTATTTT
CASSRGTSGTLTDTQYF
>-|TRBJ1-2|TRBV28|medium-sized
TGTGCCAGCACCCCGAGTCTAGGACACGGCTACACCTTC
CASTPSLGHGYTF
>-|TRBJ2-7|TRBV18|-
TGTGCCAGCTCCCCGGAGGGCCCCCCCTACGAGCAGTACTTC
CASSPEGPPYEQYF
>-|TRBJ2-3|TRBV4-1|-
TGCGCCAGCAGCCAAGGGTACGCGGGTTGGTCCACAGATACGCAGTATTTT
CASSQGYAGWSTDTQYF
>-|TRBJ1-2|TRBV7-9|-
TGTGCCAGCAGCTTAGCGCGGGACTATGGCTACACCTTC
CASSLARDYGYTF
>TRBD1|TRBJ2-7|TRBV27|-
TGTGCCAGCAGCCCTTCCCTGGGGGACAGTCCCTACGAGCAGTACTTC
CASSPSLGDSPYEQYF
>TRBD1|TRBJ1-1|TRBV7-9|-
TGTGCCAGCAGCTTAGTAACAGGGGGGTCGACTGAAGCTTTCTTT
CASSLVTGGSTEAFF
>-|TRBJ2-3|TRBV7-8|-
TGTGCCAGCAGCCCGGGGGCAGGGGGTGGCACAGATACGCAGTATTTT
CASSPGAGGGTDTQYF
>-|TRBJ2-7|TRBV6-1|-
TGTGCCAGCAGCTCCATACAGAGTACATACGAGCAGTACTTC
CASSSIQSTYEQYF
>TRBD2|TRBJ2-3|TRBV10-3|-
TGTGCCATCAGCGAGGGGCGGGAGAGGCCTAGCACAGATACGCAGTATTTT
CAISEGRERPSTDTQYF
>TRBD1|TRBJ1-3|TRBV5-6|-
TGTGCCAGCAGCTTCACAGGGGTAGGAAACACCATATATTTT
CASSFTGVGNTIYF
>-|TRBJ1-1|TRBV7-2|-
TGTGCCAGCGGCGACGACAGCTACACTGAAGCTTTCTTT
CASGDDSYTEAFF
>TRBD2|TRBJ2-7|TRBV6-5|-
TGTGCCAGCAGTTACTTTAGCGGGACTCCCGCCTACGAGCAGTACTTC
CASSYFSGTPAYEQYF
>TRBD2|TRBJ2-1|TRBV19|-
TGTGCCAGTAGTAATCGACCTAGCGGGAATGAGCAGTTCTTC
CASSNRPSGNEQFF
>-|TRBJ1-5|TRBV4-3|-
TGCGCCAGCAGCCAGATTACATCCCCGGGTTCGCCCCAGCATTTT
CASSQITSPGSPQHF